This T cell receptor (beta chain) came from a study of identical twins. There are 14 residues in the CDR3. Trimming cost V 1 base and J 1 base, with 7 bases left between them. The germline gives CDR1 MNHEY, CDR2 SMNVEV (reference sequence). Concerning this clonotype itself: Its antigen is not identified.

Findings of the study overall: Conclusions rested on cross-sectional statistics rather than following the same donors.

Template switching added a universal primer site; cDNA carried unique molecular identifiers. Via MiXCR, TCRdb re-called the 5' RACE reads, giving one row per CDR3 protein. Of 1,800,000 or so distinct CDR3 sequences in the sample, about 32% were seen once. The J gene is TRBJ2-5, the V gene TRBV27, with D unclear. Material for sequencing was cord blood. The sequence derives from a newborn girl in good health. The CDR3 spells CASSLYGAQETQYF. DNA of the CDR3: TGTGCCAGCAGTTTATATGGCGCCCAAGAGACCCAGTACTTC.